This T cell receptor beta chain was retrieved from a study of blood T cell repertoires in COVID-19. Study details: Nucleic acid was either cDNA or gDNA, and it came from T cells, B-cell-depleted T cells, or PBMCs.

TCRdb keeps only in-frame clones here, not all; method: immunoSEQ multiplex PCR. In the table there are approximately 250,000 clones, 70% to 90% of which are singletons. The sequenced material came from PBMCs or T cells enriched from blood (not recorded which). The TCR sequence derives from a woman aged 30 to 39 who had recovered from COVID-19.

The CDR3 region is CASSFFTGELFF. Written as DNA, the CDR3 is TGTGCCAGCAGTTTCTTCACCGGGGAGCTGTTTTTT. The rearrangement links TRBV12-3 or TRBV12-4 to TRBJ2-2; D uncertain. The V and J ends lost 3 bases and 4 bases respectively, with 3 bases between them. This CDR3 region has 12 residues.